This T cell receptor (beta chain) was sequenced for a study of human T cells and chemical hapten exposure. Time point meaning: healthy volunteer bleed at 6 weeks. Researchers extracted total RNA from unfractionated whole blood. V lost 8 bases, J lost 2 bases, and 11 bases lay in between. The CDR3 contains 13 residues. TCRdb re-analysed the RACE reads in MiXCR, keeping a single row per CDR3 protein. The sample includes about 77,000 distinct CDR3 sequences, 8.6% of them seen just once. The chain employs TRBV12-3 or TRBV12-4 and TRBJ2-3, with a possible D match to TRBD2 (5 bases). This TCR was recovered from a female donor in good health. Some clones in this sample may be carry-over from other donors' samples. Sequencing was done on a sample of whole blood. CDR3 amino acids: CASVGLITDTQYF. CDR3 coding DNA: TGTGCCAGCGTCGGACTGATCACAGATACGCAGTATTTT.